The 17 T cell receptor beta chains listed next were all sequenced from one sample in a study of CXCR3-negative and CXCR3-positive naive CD8 T cells. No cognate antigen is known for these TCRs. Preparation of TRB cDNA libraries relied on 5' RACE carrying UMI labels. TCRdb re-called the 5' RACE reads and shows each CDR3 protein once, DNA omitted. This sample's table has 150,000 to 160,000 distinct CDR3 sequences. Study-wide results and limits: Relative to CXCR3-negative naive cells, CXCR3-positive naive cells had more hydrophobic TRB CDR3s.

The sequenced sample was naive CXCR3+ CD8+ T cells from blood. Subset reported: CD45RO-CCR7+CD27+CD95- naive CD8+ T cells expressing CXCR3 (TNR3+). Receptor source: a human donor in good health. Some clones in this sample may be carry-over from other donors' samples.

The rearrangement uses TRBV20-1 and TRBJ2-1; TCRdb designates TRBD1, a call that cannot be tested without DNA. This CDR3 region has 16 residues. The germline gives CDR1 DFQATT, CDR2 SNEGSKA (reference sequence). The CDR3 sequence: CSAPHGGAYSYNEQFF.

This chain connects TRBV29-1 to TRBJ2-3; the D call from TCRdb, TRBD2, cannot be confirmed without DNA. CDR1 is SQVTM and CDR2 is ANQGSEA in the germline V gene. The CDR3 has 16 amino acids. CDR3: CSVEDPDGAPRDTQYF.

This chain joins TRBV15 and TRBJ2-5; the D call from TCRdb, TRBD2, cannot be confirmed without DNA. The CDR3 extends over 19 amino acids. The germline gives CDR1 LNHNV, CDR2 YYDKDF (reference sequence). CDR3 sequence: CATSRDSARLAAAPGAQYF.

V and J are TRBV29-1 and TRBJ2-3; TCRdb selects TRBD1, and the lack of DNA leaves this call unchecked. CDR3 size: 16 residues. CDR1 and CDR2 (germline): SQVTM, ANQGSEA. CDR3 in amino acids: CSVGPGTGATEDTQYF.

The chain employs TRBV28 and TRBJ2-1; TCRdb's D call, TRBD1, is unchecked because there is no DNA. The CDR3 is made up of 16 amino acids. In germline, CDR1 is MDHEN, CDR2 SYDVKM. CDR3 residues: CASSLLTGGIYNEQFF.

The chain uses TRBV28 and TRBJ1-2; TCRdb outputs TRBD1, but without DNA this stays unchecked. Germline V gene lookup returns CDR1 MDHEN and CDR2 SYDVKM. CDR3 length: 15 residues. CDR3 protein: CASSLIIVRGYGYTF.

V is TRBV7-2 and J is TRBJ1-1. The CDR3 sequence is 15 residues long. Germline loops: CDR1 SGHTA, CDR2 FQGNSA. The CDR3 loop reads CASSLAWGTNTEAFF.

The chain joins TRBV15 to TRBJ2-5; TCRdb selects TRBD2, and the lack of DNA leaves this call unchecked. The CDR3 consists of 15 residues. Germline assignment: CDR1 LNHNV and CDR2 YYDKDF (reference sequence). The CDR3 loop is CATSRDRGLAETQYF.

The chain is built from TRBV7-8 and TRBJ2-3; the D gene TCRdb calls, TRBD1, cannot be checked with no DNA. This CDR3 comprises 16 residues. Per the germline V gene, CDR1 is SGHVS and CDR2 is FQNEAQ. The CDR3 spells CASSLERGTRTDTQYF.

The rearrangement joins TRBV5-1 to TRBJ2-3; TCRdb selects TRBD1, and the lack of DNA leaves this call unchecked. CDR1 and CDR2 (germline): SGHRS, YFSETQ. CDR3 length: 16 amino acids. CDR3 amino acids: CASRPGGQGPTDTQYF.

The chain carries TRBV19 and TRBJ2-2. The CDR3 covers 16 residues. The V gene's germline CDR1 is LNHDA and CDR2 SQIVND (reference sequence). CDR3 residues: CASSISAYYNTGELFF.

The V call is TRBV29-1, the J call TRBJ2-3; the D gene TCRdb calls, TRBD1, cannot be checked with no DNA. The CDR3 has 12 residues. CDR1 is SQVTM, CDR2 ANQGSEA, per germline. The CDR3 spells CSWGGVTDTQYF.

The chain links TRBV19 to TRBJ2-1; TCRdb names TRBD2, which stays unverified in the absence of DNA. This CDR3 is built from 14 residues. Germline V gene lookup returns CDR1 LNHDA and CDR2 SQIVND (reference sequence). Here the CDR3 reads CASSISGRANEQFF.

This sequence joins TRBV19 and TRBJ1-2; the D call of TRBD1 rests on TCRdb alone, since no DNA is present to check it. CDR3 length: 15 residues. The germline gives CDR1 LNHDA, CDR2 SQIVND (reference sequence). The CDR3 loop reads CASSSPTGEDGGYTF.

This chain uses TRBV5-1 with TRBJ2-2; the D call of TRBD2 rests on TCRdb alone, since no DNA is present to check it. CDR1 SGHRS and CDR2 YFSETQ come from the germline V gene. The length of the CDR3 is 16 residues. The CDR3: CASSSGTSGTTGELFF. The full variable domain, with the rest looked up from reference TRBV5-1 and TRBJ2-2, is KAGVTQTPRYLIKTRGQQVTLSCSPISGHRSVSWYQQTPGQGLQFLFEYFSETQRNKGNFPGRFSGRQFSNSRSEMNVSTLELGDSALYLCASSSGTSGTTGELFFGEGSRLTVL.

The V call is TRBV19, the J call TRBJ1-1; lacking DNA, the TRBD1 call made by TCRdb goes unchecked. Germline CDR1 and CDR2: LNHDA and SQIVND (reference sequence). This CDR3 is built from 13 residues. CDR3 protein: CASRTGTNTEAFF. Full variable domain (missing parts from reference TRBV19 and TRBJ1-1): DGGITQSPKYLFRKEGQNVTLSCEQNLNHDAMYWYRQDPGQGLRLIYYSQIVNDFQKGDIAEGYSVSREKKESFPLTVTSAQKNPTAFYLCASRTGTNTEAFFGQGTRLTVV.

This rearrangement joins TRBV20-1 to TRBJ2-3; TCRdb's D call, TRBD2, is unchecked because there is no DNA. The CDR3 has 15 residues. The V gene's germline CDR1 is DFQATT and CDR2 SNEGSKA (reference sequence). CDR3: CSARLGLAGGDTQYF.